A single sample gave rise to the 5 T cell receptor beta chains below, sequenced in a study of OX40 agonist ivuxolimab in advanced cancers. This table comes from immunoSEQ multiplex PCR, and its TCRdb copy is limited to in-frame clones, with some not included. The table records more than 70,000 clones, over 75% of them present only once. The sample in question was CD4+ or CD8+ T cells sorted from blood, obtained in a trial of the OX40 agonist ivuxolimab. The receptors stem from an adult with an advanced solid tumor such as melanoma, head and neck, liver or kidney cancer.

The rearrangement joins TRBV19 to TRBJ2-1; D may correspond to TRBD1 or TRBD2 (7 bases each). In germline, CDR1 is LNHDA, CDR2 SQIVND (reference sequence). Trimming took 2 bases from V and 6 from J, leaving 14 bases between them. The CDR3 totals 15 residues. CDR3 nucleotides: TGTGCCAGTAGTATAAGACAGGGAGGGTTCAATGAGCAGTTCTTC. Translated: CASSIRQGGFNEQFF.

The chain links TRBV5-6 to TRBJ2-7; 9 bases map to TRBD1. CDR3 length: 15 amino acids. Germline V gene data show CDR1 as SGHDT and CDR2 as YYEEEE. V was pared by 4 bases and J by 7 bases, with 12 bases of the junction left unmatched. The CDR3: CASSVPGTGLGEQYF. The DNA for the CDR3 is TGTGCCAGCAGCGTACCCGGGACAGGGCTCGGAGAGCAGTACTTC.

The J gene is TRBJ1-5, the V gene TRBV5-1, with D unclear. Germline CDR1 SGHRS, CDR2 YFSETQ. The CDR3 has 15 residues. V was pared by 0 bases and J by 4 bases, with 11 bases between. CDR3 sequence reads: CASSLAGSQNQPQHF. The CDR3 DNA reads TGCGCCAGCAGCTTGGCCGGCAGCCAAAATCAGCCCCAGCATTTT.

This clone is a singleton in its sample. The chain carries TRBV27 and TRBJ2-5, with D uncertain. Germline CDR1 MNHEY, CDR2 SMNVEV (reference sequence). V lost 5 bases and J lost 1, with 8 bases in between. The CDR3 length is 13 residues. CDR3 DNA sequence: TGTGCCAGCAGTGCGTACACCCAAGAGACCCAGTACTTC. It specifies CASSAYTQETQYF.

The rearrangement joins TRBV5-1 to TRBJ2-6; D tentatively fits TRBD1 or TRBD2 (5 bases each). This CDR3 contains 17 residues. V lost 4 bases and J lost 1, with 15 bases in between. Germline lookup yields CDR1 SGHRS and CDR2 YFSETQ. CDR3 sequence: CASSGGPRSSGANVLTF. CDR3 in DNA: TGCGCCAGCAGCGGGGGACCGCGGAGTTCTGGGGCCAACGTCCTGACTTTC.